The sequence of this T cell receptor beta chain was determined in a study of T-cell reconstitution after alpha-beta-depleted transplantation in children. Study outcomes and limitations: Reportedly, roughly two months post-transplant, alpha-beta T cells arose from several hundred expanded graft clones. The study traced high day-60 TCRbeta diversity in some patients to surviving recipient T cells and thymic progenitors.

This CDR3 spans 15 amino acids. The germline V gene encodes CDR1 SGHTA and CDR2 FQGNSA. The V and J ends lost 6 bases and 7 bases, in that order; junction bases with no gene match: 7. Concerning this clonotype itself: Antigen specificity is unknown.

For TCRbeta, the library was prepared with unique molecular identifiers. Each CDR3 protein gets one entry after TCRdb re-called the PCR reads with MiXCR. The sample includes 97,000 or so distinct CDR3 sequences, 4.5% to 7.5% of them seen just once. The chain carries TRBV7-2 and TRBJ2-1; the match to TRBD2 covers 12 bases. The sequencing here drew on PBMCs, mostly from graft donor cells, taken 60 days after TCRalphabeta/CD19-depleted stem cell transplant. This clonotype was obtained from a female patient aged 2-9 years who had a stem cell transplant for Fanconi anemia, so the T cells may come from the graft donor. The CDR3 region is CASRPPGLAGNEQFF. The CDR3 DNA sequence: TGTGCCAGCAGACCTCCGGGACTAGCGGGTAATGAGCAGTTCTTC.